These 18 T cell receptor beta chains were all obtained from the same sample, sequenced in a study of shared clonotypes between healthy human individuals. This table comes from immunoSEQ multiplex PCR, and its TCRdb copy is limited to in-frame clones, with some not included. Here the sample spans about a million clones, under 80% being singletons. The sample comprised memory CD4+ T cells sorted from blood. Noted subset: CD45RA-negative fraction. These TCRs come from a man between 18 and 35 years old in good health.

The J gene is TRBJ1-1, the V gene TRBV13; D gene ambiguous. The CDR3 loop spans 14 amino acids. Germline loops: CDR1 PRHDT, CDR2 FYEKMQ (reference sequence). Trimming shortened V by 3 bases and J by 1 base, and 9 bases separated the two germline ends. The CDR3 loop reads CASSLRTQNTEAFF. DNA of the CDR3: TGTGCCAGCAGCTTGCGTACCCAGAACACTGAAGCTTTCTTT.

For the CDR3, the DNA is TGTGCCAGCAGTGACTTAGGACTGACGAACACTGAAGCTTTCTTT. As protein: CASSDLGLTNTEAFF. This sequence joins TRBV6-1 and TRBJ1-1; D remains ambiguous. The germline V gene has CDR1 MNHNS and CDR2 SASEGT. The CDR3 covers 15 residues. The germline V and J ends were trimmed by 3 bases and 1 base, with 12 bases remaining between them.

This clone was counted between two and nine times. This chain uses TRBV6-1 with TRBJ1-5; a possible D gene is TRBD1 (6 bases). Germline lookup yields CDR1 MNHNS and CDR2 SASEGT. The CDR3 sequence is 15 residues long. Trimming took 6 bases from V and 1 from J, leaving 13 bases between them. CDR3 sequence (DNA): TGTGCCAGCAGATCGACAGGATTCAGCAATCAGCCCCAGCATTTT. This encodes CASRSTGFSNQPQHF.

The gene calls are TRBV29-1 and TRBJ2-1, with D possibly TRBD1 on 5 matching bases. The germline V gene encodes CDR1 SQVTM and CDR2 ANQGSEA. The V gene lost 2 bases and the J gene lost 4 bases, with 15 bases spanning the gap. This CDR3 is 15 amino acids long. CDR3 sequence: CSVEPQQGRYNEQFF. CDR3 nucleotide sequence: TGCAGCGTTGAACCCCAGCAGGGTCGGTACAATGAGCAGTTCTTC.

The chain links TRBV5-4 to TRBJ2-2, with 13 bases aligning to TRBD2. Germline CDR1 SGHNT, CDR2 YYREEE (reference sequence). V trimming: 4 bases; J trimming: 5 bases; junction bases outside the gene matches: 8. There are 17 residues in the CDR3. CDR3 sequence: CASSTGLAGVETGELFF. The CDR3 DNA reads as TGTGCCAGCAGCACTGGACTAGCGGGAGTAGAAACCGGGGAGCTGTTTTTT.

This chain uses TRBV6-1 with TRBJ1-6; D remains ambiguous. Per the germline V gene, CDR1 is MNHNS and CDR2 is SASEGT. The V and J ends lost 2 bases and 6 bases respectively, with 5 bases between them. The CDR3 contains 13 residues. CDR3 nucleotides: TGTGCCAGCAGTGAACCCTTTAATTCACCCCTCCACTTT. Translating gives CASSEPFNSPLHF.

This clone was recorded many times. The CDR3 coding sequence is TGTGCCATCAGTGAGTCCGGCGGAGCTAACTATGGCTACACCTTC. Translated: CAISESGGANYGYTF. The chain recombines TRBV10-3 with TRBJ1-2; D not certain. Germline values: CDR1 ENHRY, CDR2 SYGVKD. The CDR3 length is 15 residues. Trimming pared 0 bases from V and 0 bases from J, leaving 8 bases between.

The CDR3 region is CASSQGRGFNYGYTF. The CDR3 DNA reads TGCGCCAGCAGCCAAGGGAGAGGGTTCAACTATGGCTACACCTTC. The chain couples TRBV4-1 to TRBJ1-2; D not resolved. Trimming left V 1 base short and J 2 bases short, with 11 bases between. Germline assignment: CDR1 MGHRA and CDR2 YSYEKL. The CDR3 is 15 amino acids.

The chain uses TRBV7-9 and TRBJ1-3; possible D gene TRBD1, 5 bases. This CDR3 spans 17 amino acids. Germline CDR1 reads SEHNR; CDR2 reads FQNEAQ (reference sequence). The V end lost 3 bases, the J end lost 0 bases, and 15 bases lay between the germline ends. CDR3 protein: CASSLIGRASSGNTIYF. The CDR3 DNA sequence: TGTGCCAGCAGCTTGATCGGCAGGGCCAGCTCTGGAAACACCATATATTTT.

V is TRBV11-3 and J is TRBJ1-5; possible D gene TRBD1, 6 bases. The V end lost 4 bases, the J end lost 6 bases, and 19 bases lay between the germline ends. CDR1 and CDR2 (germline): SGHNT, YENEEA. The CDR3 contains 16 residues. The CDR3 nucleotides read TGTGCCAGCAGCTCCCGTTACGGGGGGCTGGCTCAGCCCCAGCATTTT. Translated, it gives CASSSRYGGLAQPQHF.

The rearrangement uses TRBV6-5 and TRBJ1-2; D possibly corresponds to TRBD1 (6 bases). Trimming took off 6 bases at V and 4 bases at J, with 18 bases between the two ends. This CDR3 comprises 15 residues. Germline V gene sequence: CDR1 MNHEY, CDR2 SVGAGI. CDR3: CASSRHQGRIYGYTF. The CDR3 nucleotides are TGTGCCAGCAGCCGCCATCAGGGGCGCATCTATGGCTACACCTTC.

This clone was seen more than once but under ten times. This sequence joins TRBV6-6 and TRBJ2-1; 10 nucleotides match TRBD2. The V gene end was trimmed by 2 bases and the J gene end by 9 bases; junction bases not matched to a gene: 7. Germline CDR1 is MNHNY and CDR2 is SVGAGI (reference sequence). This CDR3 spans 15 amino acids. The CDR3 sequence is CASSYPPSGGLEQFF. The CDR3 region has the DNA TGTGCCAGCAGTTACCCCCCTAGCGGGGGTCTTGAGCAGTTCTTC.

On this clone: The same CDR3 can be traced to other DNA sequences in this sample. This chain links TRBV6-5 with TRBJ1-3; D not certain. The CDR3 consists of 11 residues. CDR1 is MNHEY, CDR2 SVGAGI, per germline. Trimming took 3 bases from V and 3 from J, leaving 0 bases between them. CDR3 DNA: TGTGCCAGCAGTTATGGAAACACCATATATTTT. Amino acids: CASSYGNTIYF.

This clone was observed once. The gene calls are TRBV5-1 and TRBJ2-1; D not certain. Germline V gene data show CDR1 as SGHRS and CDR2 as YFSETQ. V was shortened by 5 bases and J by 5 bases, with 11 bases between the two germline ends. The CDR3 is 13 residues long. CDR3 DNA: TGCGCCAGCAGGCAGCGCGCCGACAATGAGCAGTTCTTC. Amino acid sequence: CASRQRADNEQFF.

As to this clone: Other DNA sequences in the same sample also yield this CDR3. The chain has TRBV5-6 and TRBJ2-1, with TRBD2 identical over 11 bases. The CDR3 has 15 residues. The V gene's germline CDR1 is SGHDT and CDR2 YYEEEE. Trimming took 0 bases from V and 4 from J; bases not matched to a gene: 0. The CDR3 nucleotides read TGTGCCAGCAGCTTGGGACTAGCGGGGTACAATGAGCAGTTCTTC. Translation: CASSLGLAGYNEQFF.

The chain couples TRBV29-1 to TRBJ1-1; D unresolved. The CDR3 is 11 amino acids. Trimming took off 4 bases at V and 5 bases at J, with 8 bases between the two ends. Germline lookup yields CDR1 SQVTM and CDR2 ANQGSEA. CDR3: CSVVFVTEAFF. DNA for the CDR3: TGCAGCGTTGTATTTGTTACTGAAGCTTTCTTT. Together with reference TRBV29-1 and TRBJ1-1, the CDR3 gives the full variable domain: SAVISQKPSRDICQRGTSLTIQCQVDSQVTMMFWYRQQPGQSLTLIATANQGSEATYESGFVIDKFPISRPNLTFSTLTVSNMSPEDSSIYLCSVVFVTEAFFGQGTRLTVV.

The rearrangement joins TRBV30 to TRBJ2-2; D is unresolved. CDR3 length equals 13 residues. The germline V and J ends were trimmed by 0 bases and 7 bases, with 9 bases remaining between them. Germline V lookup: CDR1 GTSNPN, CDR2 SVGIG (reference sequence). The CDR3 is CAWSVAPYGELFF. As DNA, the CDR3 is TGTGCCTGGAGTGTAGCCCCGTACGGGGAGCTGTTTTTT. Complete variable domain (other parts from reference TRBV30 and TRBJ2-2): SQTIHQWPATLVQPVGSPLSLECTVEGTSNPNLYWYRQAAGRGLQLLFYSVGIGQISSEVPQNLSASRPQDRQFILSSKKLLLSDSGFYLCAWSVAPYGELFFGEGSRLTVL.

The chain is built from TRBV28 and TRBJ1-3; D not resolved. This CDR3 comprises 10 residues. Trimming left V 6 bases short and J 4 bases short, with 1 base between. The germline V gene encodes CDR1 MDHEN and CDR2 SYDVKM. CDR3 in DNA: TGTGCCAGCAGGGGAAACACCATATATTTT. Its translation is CASRGNTIYF.